The sequence of this TCR beta chain was determined in a study of T cells in Graves' hyperthyroidism and ophthalmopathy (dated by TCRdb to between 2019 and 2020). A note on the overall study: Peripheral blood was sampled at the time of initial diagnosis, prior to any treatment. For training and testing, the roughly 100 patients in the discovery cohort were randomly divided in a 7:3 ratio. An independent validation cohort of 18 to 20 hyperthyroidism patients and about 15 patients who later progressed to ophthalmopathy tested prospective prediction of ophthalmopathy. Following sampling, methimazole starting at 30 mg daily was given to hyperthyroidism patients, and high-dose intravenous methylprednisolone was given to ophthalmopathy patients. The paper reports TCR Vbeta CDR3 sequencing of 130 to 150 peripheral blood samples: some 44 ophthalmopathy, over 70 hyperthyroidism and around 17 progressor patients. To identify distinguishing TCR V-J signatures, a discovery cohort of around 98 patients was used, comprising approximately 40 with Graves' ophthalmopathy and approximately 58 with stable Graves' hyperthyroidism. In over five Graves' hyperthyroidism patients, the study also compared T-cell repertoires from thyroid tissue with T-cell repertoires from blood.

What the work shows at the level of the full study, not this receptor alone: In validation, the model predicted progression to ophthalmopathy with 55% to 71% sensitivity and less than 75% specificity, a median of around six months before onset. In cross-validation, a model built on a 13 V-J signature told ophthalmopathy apart from stable hyperthyroidism with under 90% sensitivity and about 81% specificity, and in testing the same model reached 80%/75%. Sample size was not statistically predetermined, and blinding of investigators to group allocation was not performed. Most expanded thyroid clonotypes (frequency above 0.001) were also detected in blood, a finding suggesting that blood repertoires may reflect thyroid immune responses.

Stable Graves' hyperthyroidism was defined as no progression to ophthalmopathy during 18 months of follow-up. Hyperthyroidism patients were newly diagnosed, had a disease duration of under 2 months, and were aged 18 to 65 years. The study excluded patients with uncontrolled infections, other autoimmune diseases, pregnancy or lactation. Diagnoses were based on clinical symptoms, serum thyroxine and TRAb, thyroid ultrasound and orbital computed tomography. PBMCs were separated from 10 ml of fresh peripheral blood using Ficoll-Paque density gradient centrifugation. Total RNA was extracted with Trizol reagent, and quality was checked on an Agilent 2100 Bioanalyzer. CDR1 LNHDA and CDR2 SQIVND are derived from the germline V gene (reference sequence). The CDR3 spans 18 residues, from the cysteine through the phenylalanine. Kept here is only the CDR3 DNA, which spans 54 bases and is read in frame from base 1. Deletion took 0 bases off V and 5 bases off J, with a span of 20 bases between the germline ends.

A word on this clonotype: Its recognized antigen is unknown. Base qualities are missing; no much larger clone stands one base away.

TCR beta CDR3 regions were amplified from RNA transcripts. The first round of RT-PCR for the TCR CDR3 was performed with the HTBI primer set and the Qiagen OneStep RT-PCR kit. Libraries were constructed in a second round of multiplex PCR, after which size selection and purification were carried out. The libraries were sequenced on an Illumina HiSeq2000 using paired-end 100 bp reads. The authors' analysis ran thus. SOAPnuke was used to process the raw data, throwing out any read that contained adapters or uncalled bases, had a mean Phred below 15, or lacked an exact constant-primer or identifier match. High-quality paired reads were merged using COPE v1.2.5, and each unique nucleotide sequence was defined as a clonotype. MiTCR v1.1 was used to align clonotypes to the IMGT TRBV, TRBD and TRBJ reference segments. The analysis was restricted to V-J combinations with a frequency above 0.0001, which together covered 99.2% of the repertoires. The TCS score was defined as F50 (clonal expansion) divided by E x V (chaos), with BLOSUM62-based TCRdist calculated between CDR3 peptides within each V-J. Welch's t-statistics and random forest reduced fewer than 600 V-J features to around 14, which were used in a naive Bayes classifier (R e1071). The Morisita-Horn index was used to measure how similar the thyroid and blood repertoires were. Through fastp at Q25 and MiXCR, TCRdb rebuilt clones from the public reads, retaining in-frame beta chains. Each entry merges the rows of one CDR3 protein and shows their most common DNA and genes. TCRdb assigned the V and J calls; the authors' analysis was not used. The sample profile shows 750,000 to 950,000 distinct CDR3 sequences; 38% of them were found once. In total, the top ten clones hold 7.5% to 9.5% of the sample.

The TCR was taken from a man between 18 and 29 years old with Graves' hyperthyroidism. The specimen was blood. The chain joins TRBV19 to TRBJ1-5; the D gene is unclear. The nucleotides are TGTGCCAGTAGTATAGATCAATTAGTCGGCCAGACGGATCAGCCCCAGCATTTT. The translation is CASSIDQLVGQTDQPQHF.